The sequence of this T cell receptor (beta chain) was determined in a study of blood T cell repertoires in COVID-19. In the study overall: Spain, Italy and the United States supplied samples that represented acute and convalescent COVID-19. PBMCs, B-cell-depleted T cells, or T cells provided the cDNA or gDNA that made up the material.

While infection was still active, Seattle patients were enrolled and then followed longitudinally. The V gene's germline CDR1 is SGHKS and CDR2 YYEKEE (reference sequence). This CDR3 has 14 residues. Trimming stripped 4 bases from V and 5 bases from J, with 13 bases between. Authors' analysis steps: Amplified reference gene primers provided the basis for estimating nucleated cell counts. Data came from immunoSEQ multiplex PCR; TCRdb stores just in-frame clones and leaves some out. The DNA gave D and trimming, while V, J and clone size come from that table. The sample yields roughly 250,000 clones, approximately 85% seen once.

J is TRBJ2-1 and V is TRBV5-5; possible D gene TRBD2, 6 bases. The TCR sequence derives from a human donor with COVID-19, enrolled during active disease. The donor label of this sample is uncertain. Source material: peripheral blood. The CDR3 protein is CASSTRDWNNEQFF. The CDR3 DNA reads TGTGCCAGCAGCACCCGGGACTGGAACAATGAGCAGTTCTTC.